This entry lists 5 T cell receptor beta chains sequenced from one sample in a study of blood T cell repertoires in COVID-19. The data were produced by immunoSEQ multiplex PCR, yet TCRdb's version contains in-frame clones alone and is incomplete. The profile shows about 360,000 clones, more than 75% of them singletons. Input material: PBMCs or T cells enriched from blood (not recorded which). The origin of the receptors is a man aged 40-49 years in a cohort exposed to, infected with or recovered from COVID-19 (not recorded which).

The chain has TRBV19 and TRBJ1-5; 7 bases fit TRBD1. V lost 6 bases to trimming and J lost 4 bases; unmatched junction nucleotides: 3. The length of the CDR3 is 13 residues. Germline V CDR1 and CDR2: LNHDA, SQIVND (reference sequence). The CDR3 is CASRGGHNQPQHF. CDR3 nucleotides: TGTGCCAGTAGAGGGGGCCATAATCAGCCCCAGCATTTT.

The CDR3 protein is CASSMSGVAGVTDTQYF. CDR3 nucleotides: TGTGCCAGTAGTATGAGCGGGGTAGCGGGAGTCACAGATACGCAGTATTTT. The chain recombines TRBV19 with TRBJ2-3; 9 bases align to TRBD2. This CDR3 is 17 amino acids long. The germline V gene has CDR1 LNHDA and CDR2 SQIVND (reference sequence). J lost 2 bases, V lost 3 bases, and 9 bases had no gene match.

The V call is TRBV6-5, the J call TRBJ1-6; 8 bases line up with TRBD1. Per the germline V gene, CDR1 is MNHEY and CDR2 is SVGAGI. The junction had 9 bases not matched to a gene; V was cut back by 4 bases and J by 10 bases. This CDR3 has 15 amino acids. CDR3 DNA sequence: TGTGCCAGCAGTTGGTCGGGACAGGTGCGATCACCCCTCCACTTT. Its protein is CASSWSGQVRSPLHF.

The rearrangement links TRBV19 to TRBJ1-1; a weak D match, TRBD1 (5 bases). Trimming removed 4 bases at V and 0 bases at J, with 9 bases between. Germline CDR1 is LNHDA and CDR2 is SQIVND (reference sequence). The CDR3 runs to 14 residues. The CDR3 region has the DNA TGTGCCAGTAGTAGAGGACACCTGAACACTGAAGCTTTCTTT. Its translation is CASSRGHLNTEAFF.

This rearrangement joins TRBV4-2 to TRBJ2-1; D perhaps matches TRBD2 (6 bases). CDR1 and CDR2 (germline): LGHNA, YNFKEQ. This CDR3 spans 16 amino acids. Trimming left V 0 bases short and J 4 bases short, with 13 bases between. DNA of the CDR3: TGTGCCAGCAGCCAAGACTGGCTAGGAGGGTACAATGAGCAGTTCTTC. It codes for CASSQDWLGGYNEQFF.